This T cell receptor beta chain stems from a study of T cell repertoires in cytomegalovirus infection. At the level of the study: Public TCR beta signatures indicated both CMV infection and matching HLA type. Findings and limits, study-wide: The ex vivo response was dominated by HLA-C-restricted CMV-specific TCR beta clonotypes.

V lost 5 bases and J 0 bases, leaving 11 bases between the germline ends. Germline CDR1 SEHNR, CDR2 FQNEAQ (reference sequence). The CDR3 runs 14 residues. This clonotype was recorded a few times. The target antigen is unknown. From the reads, TCRdb called clonotypes with MiXCR, one entry per CDR3 protein. The sample lists a few hundred thousand distinct CDR3 sequences, roughly 15% occurring once. The chain carries TRBV7-9 and TRBJ2-7; maybe TRBD2 (6 bases). The source of this sequence is a human donor in good health (CMV status not recorded). Some clones in this sample may be carry-over from other donors' samples. Sequenced sample: PBMCs. Here the CDR3 DNA reads TGTGCCAGCAGCACGGGAGTAACCTCCTACGAGCAGTACTTC. It is translated as CASSTGVTSYEQYF.